The next 29 T cell receptor beta chains were all read from a single sample in a study of PD-1 blockade in classical Hodgkin lymphoma. The time point: cycle 4 day 1 (C4D1), after less than 7 weeks of nivolumab. Brentuximab vedotin exposure varied, and every patient relapsed after autologous stem cell transplantation. Magnetic negative selection served to purify CD4+ T cells out of PBMCs that had been thawed. Clones were sequenced by immunoSEQ multiplex PCR, and TCRdb holds only the in-frame ones, with some missing. The sample has tens of thousands of clones; roughly 80% are singletons. The specimen comprised CD4+ T cells from blood, sampled before the fourth cycle of nivolumab. The receptors come from a human donor with classical Hodgkin lymphoma.

V and J are TRBV30 and TRBJ2-5, with D unresolved. Germline loops: CDR1 GTSNPN, CDR2 SVGIG (reference sequence). V was clipped by 1 base and J by 3 bases, with 9 bases between them. CDR3 length: 13 residues. The CDR3 coding sequence is TGTGCCTGGAGTGATTCCTCCGAAGAGACCCAGTACTTC. It yields the protein CAWSDSSEETQYF.

V and J are TRBV6-6 and TRBJ2-2; TRBD1 aligns across 9 bases. Germline V gives CDR1 MNHNY, CDR2 SVGAGI (reference sequence). The J segment lost 2 bases and the V segment lost 6 bases, leaving 4 bases of the junction unmatched. The CDR3 is made up of 15 amino acids. The CDR3 region has the DNA TGTGCCAGCAGCAGGGACAGGGTAAACACCGGGGAGCTGTTTTTT. It specifies CASSRDRVNTGELFF.

V is TRBV2 and J is TRBJ1-5; no clear D gene. Trimming took off 1 base at V and 9 bases at J, with 10 bases between the two ends. Germline assignment: CDR1 SNHLY and CDR2 FYNNEI. The CDR3 has 13 amino acids. CDR3: CASSEVTARPQHF. DNA for the CDR3: TGTGCCAGCAGTGAAGTTACTGCGCGGCCCCAGCATTTT.

This clone was detected only once. The rearrangement links TRBV19 to TRBJ1-6; 7 bases agree with TRBD1. CDR3 length equals 17 residues. V was clipped by 5 bases and J by 10 bases; unmatched bases: 17. CDR1 is LNHDA, CDR2 SQIVND, per germline (reference sequence). The CDR3 here is CASSEQSRTGRGSPLHF. The DNA of the CDR3 is TGTGCCAGTAGTGAACAGTCACGGACAGGAAGAGGATCACCCCTCCACTTT.

The table lists this clone with a count of one. The same CDR3 can be traced to other DNA sequences in this sample. This chain links TRBV6-5 with TRBJ1-1, with D perhaps TRBD1 (5 bases). The CDR3 is made up of 14 amino acids. Germline V gives CDR1 MNHEY, CDR2 SVGAGI. V shed 5 bases and J shed 1 base, with 11 bases lying between them. The CDR3 nucleotides are TGTGCCAGCAGTGCACGAACAGGGAACACTGAAGCTTTCTTT. Translated: CASSARTGNTEAFF.

This chain connects TRBV28 to TRBJ1-5; TRBD1 is a possible D gene (5 bases). Trimming stripped 7 bases from V and 6 bases from J, with 16 bases between. The CDR3 runs to 14 residues. From germline, CDR1 is MDHEN and CDR2 SYDVKM. The CDR3 nucleotides read TGTGCCAGCATTCCCGGGGGGGGGACTCAGCCCCAGCATTTT. It specifies CASIPGGGTQPQHF.

This chain joins TRBV28 and TRBJ1-5; D may be TRBD1 (6 bases). Germline CDR1 is MDHEN and CDR2 is SYDVKM. V was cut by 2 bases and J by 6 bases, with 17 bases left in between. The CDR3 runs 16 residues. CDR3 loop: CASSLGLGGAGQPQHF. In nucleotides, the CDR3 is TGTGCCAGCAGTTTAGGCCTGGGGGGCGCGGGTCAGCCCCAGCATTTT.

The V call is TRBV18, the J call TRBJ1-6; unclear D gene. Trimming took off 4 bases at V and 5 bases at J, with 21 bases between the two ends. CDR1 is KGHSH and CDR2 is LQKENI in the germline V gene. This CDR3 spans 18 amino acids. CDR3 sequence: CASSRASLGSGDNSPLHF. CDR3 nucleotides: TGTGCCAGCTCACGGGCTTCACTTGGGTCAGGAGATAATTCACCCCTCCACTTT.

This rearrangement joins TRBV19 to TRBJ2-7; D is perhaps TRBD1 (6 bases). This CDR3 contains 14 residues. V shed 5 bases and J shed 2 bases, with 13 bases lying between them. Germline V gives CDR1 LNHDA, CDR2 SQIVND (reference sequence). CDR3 region: CASSPRDIAYEQYF. For the CDR3, the DNA is TGTGCCAGTAGTCCCCGGGACATCGCCTACGAGCAGTACTTC. Full variable domain (remainder filled in from reference TRBV19 and TRBJ2-7): DGGITQSPKYLFRKEGQNVTLSCEQNLNHDAMYWYRQDPGQGLRLIYYSQIVNDFQKGDIAEGYSVSREKKESFPLTVTSAQKNPTAFYLCASSPRDIAYEQYFGPGTRLTVT.

This clone occurred once. This chain connects TRBV10-3 to TRBJ2-1, with D maybe TRBD2 (5 bases). Per germline, CDR1 ENHRY and CDR2 SYGVKD. The CDR3 has 16 amino acids. V was cut by 6 bases and J by 6 bases, with 21 bases left in between. CDR3 bases: TGTGCCATCAGCAAAGACCGGGCCATAGAGGGCAATGAGCAGTTCTTC. Protein sequence: CAISKDRAIEGNEQFF.

The chain carries TRBV6-1 and TRBJ1-4, with D maybe TRBD1 (5 bases). The V gene's germline CDR1 is MNHNS and CDR2 SASEGT. This CDR3 region has 14 residues. V lost 4 bases to trimming and J lost 4 bases, with 10 bases between them. The CDR3 bases are TGTGCCAGCAGTGGAGGGGAACTTAATGAAAAACTGTTTTTT. This gives the protein CASSGGELNEKLFF.

This clone was recorded a few times. The genes are TRBV7-6 and TRBJ1-4, with D maybe TRBD1 (6 bases). Per germline, CDR1 SGHVS and CDR2 FNYEAQ. The CDR3 covers 15 residues. V dropped 3 bases and J dropped 5 bases, with 13 bases sitting between them. In DNA, the CDR3 is TGTGCCAGCAGCTTTACCGGGACACAAAATGAAAAACTGTTTTTT. It codes for CASSFTGTQNEKLFF.

V is TRBV19 and J is TRBJ1-2, with a weak D call TRBD1 (6 bases). Trimming took 7 bases from V and 3 from J, leaving 12 bases between them. CDR1 is LNHDA, CDR2 SQIVND, per germline (reference sequence). The CDR3 is 13 amino acids. CDR3 protein: CASTTTGYYGYTF. Here the CDR3 DNA reads TGTGCCAGTACCACAACAGGGTACTATGGCTACACCTTC.

The chain is built from TRBV5-1 and TRBJ1-1, with D possibly being TRBD1 (5 bases). The CDR3 has 14 residues. Trimming took 4 bases from V and 2 from J, leaving 12 bases between them. Germline V gene data show CDR1 as SGHRS and CDR2 as YFSETQ. The CDR3 here is CASSRQGANTEAFF. CDR3 in DNA: TGCGCCAGCAGCCGCCAGGGAGCTAACACTGAAGCTTTCTTT. The variable domain in full, with the rest retrieved from reference TRBV5-1 and TRBJ1-1, is KAGVTQTPRYLIKTRGQQVTLSCSPISGHRSVSWYQQTPGQGLQFLFEYFSETQRNKGNFPGRFSGRQFSNSRSEMNVSTLELGDSALYLCASSRQGANTEAFFGQGTRLTVV.

In its sample, this clone was seen a few times. The rearrangement uses TRBV20-1 and TRBJ1-2; D is possibly TRBD1 (5 bases). Germline V CDR1 and CDR2: DFQATT, SNEGSKA (reference sequence). The CDR3 runs 10 residues. V was shortened by 4 bases and J by 7 bases, with 7 bases between the two germline ends. In DNA form, the CDR3 reads TGCAGTGCTACGGGGCTTGGCTACACCTTC. Its translation: CSATGLGYTF.

The chain carries TRBV18 and TRBJ2-1; TRBD2 matches 14 bases. Germline CDR1 is KGHSH and CDR2 is LQKENI. The length of the CDR3 is 19 residues. J gave up 0 bases and V 2 bases, and 6 bases lay outside the gene matches. This chain's CDR3 is CASSPGLAGGAISYNEQFF. CDR3 in DNA: TGTGCCAGCTCACCAGGACTAGCGGGGGGTGCCATCTCCTACAATGAGCAGTTCTTC.

The chain links TRBV19 to TRBJ2-6, with D perhaps matching TRBD1 or TRBD2 (5 bases each). V lost 4 bases, J lost 4 bases, and 11 bases lay in between. The V gene's germline CDR1 is LNHDA and CDR2 SQIVND (reference sequence). The CDR3 runs to 15 residues. Here the CDR3 reads CASSTGQSGANVLTF. CDR3 coding DNA: TGTGCCAGTAGTACGGGGCAGTCAGGGGCCAACGTCCTGACTTTC.

The CDR3 bases are TGTGCCAGCAGTCCTGACAGGGACACTGAAGCTTTCTTT. It codes for CASSPDRDTEAFF. The chain joins TRBV6-4 to TRBJ1-1; 7 bases align to TRBD1. The CDR3 is 13 residues long. The junction had 3 bases not matched to a gene; V was cut back by 5 bases and J by 3 bases. The germline V gene has CDR1 MRHNA and CDR2 SNTAGT.

The chain employs TRBV7-9 and TRBJ1-2; no reliable D call. Germline values: CDR1 SEHNR, CDR2 FQNEAQ (reference sequence). The CDR3 covers 15 residues. V lost 2 bases and J lost 4, with 14 bases in between. CDR3 bases: TGTGCCAGCAGCTTAAGCGAAACGGTGAGCTATGGCTACACCTTC. Translating gives CASSLSETVSYGYTF.

The chain uses TRBV13 and TRBJ1-2; D gene ambiguous. The CDR3 sequence is 15 residues long. Trimming took 2 bases from V and 4 from J, leaving 14 bases between them. Germline V gene data show CDR1 as PRHDT and CDR2 as FYEKMQ (reference sequence). The CDR3 reads CASSLFLSGGYGYTF. DNA of the CDR3: TGTGCCAGCAGCTTATTCCTATCGGGAGGCTATGGCTACACCTTC. The full variable domain, rest sourced from reference TRBV13 and TRBJ1-2, is AAGVIQSPRHLIKEKRETATLKCYPIPRHDTVYWYQQGPGQDPQFLISFYEKMQSDKGSIPDRFSAQQFSDYHSELNMSSLELGDSALYFCASSLFLSGGYGYTFGSGTRLTVV.

The chain links TRBV2 to TRBJ1-4; no definite D call. There are 14 residues in the CDR3. Germline V CDR1 and CDR2: SNHLY, FYNNEI. Trimming cost V 7 bases and J 4 bases, with 13 bases left between them. CDR3 DNA sequence: TGTGCCAGCACTGACGGAAGGAGTAATGAAAAACTGTTTTTT. Amino acids: CASTDGRSNEKLFF.

The rearrangement uses TRBV7-2 and TRBJ2-3; D gene uncertain. The germline gives CDR1 SGHTA, CDR2 FQGNSA. The CDR3 totals 15 residues. Trimming took off 1 base at V and 0 bases at J, with 8 bases between the two ends. The CDR3 nucleotides read TGTGCCAGCAGCTTAGACGGGCGTAGCACAGATACGCAGTATTTT. Translating it yields CASSLDGRSTDTQYF. The whole variable domain, remainder taken from reference TRBV7-2 and TRBJ2-3, is GAGVSQSPSNKVTEKGKDVELRCDPISGHTALYWYRQSLGQGLEFLIYFQGNSAPDKSGLPSDRFSAERTGGSVSTLTIQRTQQEDSAVYLCASSLDGRSTDTQYFGPGTRLTVL.

The J gene is TRBJ2-7, the V gene TRBV28; no firm D call. V lost 9 bases, J lost 3 bases, and 6 bases lay in between. There are 10 residues in the CDR3. Germline values: CDR1 MDHEN, CDR2 SYDVKM. For the CDR3, the DNA is TGTGCCAGTTCTCGCTACGAGCAGTACTTC. Protein: CASSRYEQYF.

CDR3 region: CASSQSGGSHDTEAFF. In nucleotides, the CDR3 is TGTGCCAGCAGCCAAAGTGGAGGGTCTCATGACACTGAAGCTTTCTTT. The rearrangement joins TRBV4-2 to TRBJ1-1; no clear D gene. Trimming shortened V by 2 bases and J by 3 bases, and 16 bases separated the two germline ends. CDR1 and CDR2 (germline): LGHNA, YNFKEQ. The CDR3 is 16 residues long.

The gene calls are TRBV18 and TRBJ2-7; D is perhaps TRBD1 (5 bases). Germline lookup yields CDR1 KGHSH and CDR2 LQKENI. The length of the CDR3 is 14 residues. V was pared by 3 bases and J by 5 bases, with 14 bases between. The CDR3: CASSPPGRAHEQYF. In DNA, the CDR3 is TGTGCCAGCTCACCCCCGGGCAGGGCCCACGAGCAGTACTTC.

CDR3 coding DNA: TGTGCCAGCATGACCGGGACAGCTCCCAACAATGAGCAGTTCTTC. The encoded protein is CASMTGTAPNNEQFF. The chain has TRBV6-1 and TRBJ2-1, with 7 bases that match TRBD1. CDR3 size: 15 residues. The trim removed 7 bases at V and 5 bases at J, leaving 11 bases unmatched. CDR1 and CDR2 (germline): MNHNS, SASEGT.

The chain uses TRBV27 and TRBJ1-6, with D tentatively TRBD1 (5 bases). V was trimmed by 5 bases and J by 6 bases, leaving 20 bases between them. This CDR3 region has 17 residues. Germline lookup yields CDR1 MNHEY and CDR2 SMNVEV (reference sequence). The CDR3 DNA sequence: TGTGCCAGCAGTCTCCACCGAGGGGCAGAGGGTAATTCACCCCTCCACTTT. Translation: CASSLHRGAEGNSPLHF.

V is TRBV28 and J is TRBJ2-5; D is unresolved. Trimming pared 7 bases from V and 5 bases from J, leaving 11 bases between. The CDR3 sequence is 12 residues long. Germline V gene sequence: CDR1 MDHEN, CDR2 SYDVKM. The CDR3 sequence: CASNEEGETQYF. DNA of the CDR3: TGTGCCAGCAACGAAGAAGGGGAGACCCAGTACTTC.

This chain links TRBV19 with TRBJ2-3; D possibly uses TRBD1 or TRBD2 (5 bases each). V was cut by 1 base and J by 11 bases, with 22 bases left in between. Germline loops: CDR1 LNHDA, CDR2 SQIVND (reference sequence). The CDR3 is 16 amino acids. CDR3 coding DNA: TGTGCCAGTAGTATAGTACGGATTTATGGGGGTTTAAAGCAGTATTTT. Encoded protein: CASSIVRIYGGLKQYF.